This TCR beta chain was observed in a study of CD8+ T cells in alopecia areata. Overall study: The drug, tofacitinib, lasted 6 to 18 months, followed by 6 months off drug.

Study-wide points: It was lesional scalp, especially alopecia totalis/universalis, that showed higher clonality than normal scalp. Many expanded lesional clones persisted during tofacitinib (in both scalp and blood).

CDR3 length: 15 residues. In germline, CDR1 is GTSNPN, CDR2 SVGIG (reference sequence). V trimming: 8 bases; J trimming: 0 bases; junction bases outside the gene matches: 4. Indicated treatment: oral pan-JAK inhibitor, 5-10 mg twice daily. It was from alopecia areata patients that lesional scalp punch biopsies and peripheral blood were collected. Reverse transcription of extracted RNA yielded cDNA, which provided the sequencing template. This table comes from immunoSEQ multiplex PCR, and its TCRdb copy is limited to in-frame clones, with some not included. The table records about 120,000 clones, about 50% of them present only once. With regard to this clone: The antigen is undetermined.

V gene TRBV30 combines with J gene TRBJ2-3; 14 bases line up with TRBD2. The receptor comes from a human donor with alopecia areata. The sequencing here drew on CD4+ T cells sorted from blood, taken at week 4, from a patient treated with tofacitinib. The CDR3 DNA reads as TGTGCCGGGGGGACTAGCGGGAGAAGCACAGATACGCAGTATTTT. Encoded protein: CAGGTSGRSTDTQYF.